The rows below give T cell receptor beta chains drawn from one sample of a study of blood T cells in healthy people across ages. In TCRdb, the 5' RACE reads were re-called with MiXCR into one record per CDR3 protein. The sample shows about 1.8 million distinct CDR3 sequences, about 49% of them seen only once. Sequenced material: blood. The receptor set was obtained from a woman aged 40 to 55 in good health. CDR3s include the opening cysteine and the closing phenylalanine or tryptophan. The order of the fields is clone size, V gene, D gene, J gene, CDR3 DNA, CDR3 protein. A D gene is named only where the DNA matches it firmly. The listing skips clone size in some rows; elsewhere it reads once, few, many or a size class.

>-|TRBV7-9|-|TRBJ1-2
TGTGCCAGCAGCTTAGAGGTCCTGGCTGCTAACTATGGCTACACCTTC
CASSLEVLAANYGYTF
>-|TRBV7-2|-|TRBJ1-5
TGTGCCAGCAGCCTAGGGGACGGCAATCAGCCCCAGCATTTT
CASSLGDGNQPQHF
>-|TRBV14|TRBD1|TRBJ2-5
TGTGCCAGCAGCCATGGAGTTGGCACAGGGGGTCACAATGAGCAGTACTTC
CASSHGVGTGGHNEQYF
>few|TRBV6-5|-|TRBJ2-5
TGTGCCAGCAGTTACTCGGATCTCCAGTACTTC
CASSYSDLQYF
>few|TRBV7-9|-|TRBJ1-2
TGTGCCAGCAGCTTGCAGGAGGGAATAAACTATGGCTACACCTTC
CASSLQEGINYGYTF
>-|TRBV5-5|-|TRBJ2-1
TGTGCCAGCAGGGCCCCCTTGAAAACCTACAATGAGCAGTTCTTC
CASRAPLKTYNEQFF
>-|TRBV7-3|TRBD1|TRBJ2-1
TGTGCCAGCAGCTTAATCCGAGGGGGCAAGATGGATGAGCAGTTCTTC
CASSLIRGGKMDEQFF
>-|TRBV6-6|TRBD1|TRBJ2-3
TGTGCCAGCAGTTACTCTCTCACAGGGGGCGCAGATACGCAGTATTTT
CASSYSLTGGADTQYF
>-|TRBV5-1|TRBD2|TRBJ2-7
TGCGCCAGCAGTAATGGACTAGCGGGGGGCTCCTCCTACGAGCAGTACTTC
CASSNGLAGGSSYEQYF
>-|TRBV4-1|TRBD2|TRBJ2-1
TGCGCCAGCAGCCCGGGGGGGCAAACCGAGCAGTTCTTC
CASSPGGQTEQFF
>few|TRBV27|-|TRBJ2-5
TGTGCCAGCAGGACAAGGGGTCCGGAAGAGACCCAGTACTTC
CASRTRGPEETQYF
>-|TRBV20-1|-|TRBJ2-5
TGCAGTGCTAGTCATGACTGGGGCAGGGGACAAGAGACCCAGTACTTC
CSASHDWGRGQETQYF
>-|TRBV14|-|TRBJ2-1
TGTGCCAGCAGCCAATTTGCAGGGCGTAACTACAATGAGCAGTTCTTC
CASSQFAGRNYNEQFF
>-|TRBV21-1|-|TRBJ1-5
TGTGCCCGTTGCACGGCTCAGCCCCAGCATTTT
CARCTAQPQHF
>-|TRBV7-9|-|TRBJ2-5
TGTGCCAGCAGCTTATCGGGGGCGTCGGAGACCCAGTACTTC
CASSLSGASETQYF
>-|TRBV25-1|TRBD1|TRBJ1-2
TGTGCCAGCAGTGCCCGGACAGGGAAGAATGGCTACACCTTC
CASSARTGKNGYTF
>-|TRBV11-2|TRBD1|TRBJ2-1
TGTGCCAGCAGCGGGAGACAGGGAATGCTCAATGAGCAGTTCTTC
CASSGRQGMLNEQFF
>-|TRBV6-5|-|TRBJ1-2
TGTGCCAGCAGCCAAGGTTGGGGTCTGCATGGCTACACCTTC
CASSQGWGLHGYTF
>-|TRBV27|-|TRBJ2-4
TGTGCCAGCAGTTTATTGGGGGGAGGACGGACGGAAAACATTCAGTACTTC
CASSLLGGGRTENIQYF
>few|TRBV7-8|TRBD2|TRBJ2-7
TGTGCCAGCAGCCTCCGACTAGCGGACGCCCAAGGGCCCCAGTACTTC
CASSLRLADAQGPQYF
>-|TRBV7-9|TRBD2|TRBJ2-1
TGTGCCAGCAGCTCCCGACAGCGGGGGGGCGACTCGAATGAGCAGTTCTTC
CASSSRQRGGDSNEQFF
>few|TRBV10-3|-|TRBJ2-3
TGTGCCATGAAGCTACGGGGGGCCGACGATACGCAGTATTTT
CAMKLRGADDTQYF
>-|TRBV20-1|-|TRBJ2-5
TGCAGTGCGACAGGGACTTCCCAAGAGACCCAGTACTTC
CSATGTSQETQYF
>-|TRBV10-3|TRBD1|TRBJ1-1
TGTGCCATCGGAGGTGTTTCAGGGGGATATACGAACACTGAAGCTTTCTTT
CAIGGVSGGYTNTEAFF
>few|TRBV20-1|TRBD2|TRBJ2-3
TGCAGTGCTAGCGATAGCGGGGGAGACACAGATACGCAGTATTTT
CSASDSGGDTDTQYF
>many|TRBV3-1|TRBD2|TRBJ2-7
TGTGCCAGCAGCCCGGGACTAGCGGGGGACGAGCAGTACTTC
CASSPGLAGDEQYF
>-|TRBV7-2|-|TRBJ1-6
TGTGCCAGCAGCTTAGAAGTCTCCCGGAATTCACCCCTCCACTTT
CASSLEVSRNSPLHF
>few|TRBV12-3/TRBV12-4|TRBD1|TRBJ2-1
TGTGCCAGCAGTGCCAACAGGGGGCGGGACAATGAGCAGTTCTTC
CASSANRGRDNEQFF
>-|TRBV20-1|TRBD1|TRBJ1-1
TGCAGTGCTGTACACGGGACAGCGAACACTGAAGCTTTCTTT
CSAVHGTANTEAFF
>few|TRBV6-5|-|TRBJ2-7
TGTGCCAGCAGTTATTCCGGGGACTCCGGCGAGCAGTACTTC
CASSYSGDSGEQYF
>few|TRBV18|TRBD1|TRBJ2-7
TGTGCCAGCGTCACCAGACAGGGGTACGAGCAGTACTTC
CASVTRQGYEQYF